The present TCR beta chain was sequenced within a study of blood T cell repertoires in COVID-19. This CDR3 contains 16 residues. V lost 3 bases, J lost 7 bases, and 13 bases stayed unmatched. Germline CDR1 is GTSNPN and CDR2 is SVGIG (reference sequence). Here immunoSEQ multiplex PCR was the method, and the copy in TCRdb shows in-frame clones only, minus some. Counted here are approximately 270,000 clones, approximately 88% occurring once; the ten biggest clones make up about 6.7%. The sequenced sample was peripheral blood. The chain recombines TRBV30 with TRBJ1-2; 11 nucleotides agree with TRBD1. This receptor was obtained from a woman aged 25 to 39 with COVID-19, enrolled during active disease. The CDR3 protein is CAWSRQGGQGAGGYTF. As DNA, the CDR3 is TGTGCCTGGAGCCGCCAGGGCGGACAGGGGGCTGGTGGCTACACCTTC.